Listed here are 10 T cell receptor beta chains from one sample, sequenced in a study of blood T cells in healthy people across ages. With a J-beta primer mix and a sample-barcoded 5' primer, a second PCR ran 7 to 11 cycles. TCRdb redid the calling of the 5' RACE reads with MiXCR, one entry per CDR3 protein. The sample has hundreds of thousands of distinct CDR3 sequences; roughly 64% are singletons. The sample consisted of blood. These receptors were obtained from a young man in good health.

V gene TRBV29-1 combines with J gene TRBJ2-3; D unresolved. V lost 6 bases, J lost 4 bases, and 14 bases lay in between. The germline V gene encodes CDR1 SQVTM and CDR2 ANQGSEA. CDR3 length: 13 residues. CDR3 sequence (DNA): TGCAGCGTGACCCAGGATGGCTCAGATACGCAGTATTTT. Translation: CSVTQDGSDTQYF.

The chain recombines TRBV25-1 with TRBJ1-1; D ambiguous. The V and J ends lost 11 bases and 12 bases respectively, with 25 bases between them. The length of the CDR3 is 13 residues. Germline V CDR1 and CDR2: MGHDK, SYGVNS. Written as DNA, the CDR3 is TGTGCCGGCTCACGGGCGTCCCTTACCGTAACTTTCTTT. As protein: CAGSRASLTVTFF.

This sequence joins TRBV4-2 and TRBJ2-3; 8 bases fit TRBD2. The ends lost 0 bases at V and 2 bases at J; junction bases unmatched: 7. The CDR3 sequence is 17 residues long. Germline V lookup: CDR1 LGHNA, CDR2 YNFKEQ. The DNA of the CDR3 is TGTGCCAGCAGCCAAGATGGCCCTAGCGGGCCCACAGATACGCAGTATTTT. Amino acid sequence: CASSQDGPSGPTDTQYF.

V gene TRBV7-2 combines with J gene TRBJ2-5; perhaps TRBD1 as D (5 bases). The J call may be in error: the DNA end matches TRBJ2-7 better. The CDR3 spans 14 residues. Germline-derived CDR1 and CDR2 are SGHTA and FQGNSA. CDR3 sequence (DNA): TGTGCCAGCACCGAACAGGACGGAACCTACGAGCAGTACTTC. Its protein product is CASTEQDGTYEQYF.

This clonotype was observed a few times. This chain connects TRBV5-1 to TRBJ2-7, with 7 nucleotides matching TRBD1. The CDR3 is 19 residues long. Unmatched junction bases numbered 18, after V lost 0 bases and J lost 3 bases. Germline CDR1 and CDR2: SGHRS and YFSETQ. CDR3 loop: CASSLGGQQASLALYEQYF. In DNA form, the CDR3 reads TGCGCCAGCAGCTTGGGGGGACAGCAGGCTTCACTGGCCCTCTACGAGCAGTACTTC.

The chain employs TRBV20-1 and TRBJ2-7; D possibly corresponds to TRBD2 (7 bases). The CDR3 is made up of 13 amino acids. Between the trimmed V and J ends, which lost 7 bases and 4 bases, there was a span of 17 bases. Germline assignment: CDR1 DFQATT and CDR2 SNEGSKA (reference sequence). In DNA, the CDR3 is TGCAGTGGACCGAGCAGCGGGACATACGAGCAGTACTTC. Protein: CSGPSSGTYEQYF.

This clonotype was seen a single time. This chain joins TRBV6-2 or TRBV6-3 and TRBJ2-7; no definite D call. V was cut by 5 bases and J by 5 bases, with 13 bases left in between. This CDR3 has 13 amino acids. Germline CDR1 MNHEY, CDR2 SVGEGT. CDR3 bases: TGTGCCAGCAGTCAACGCGGTTTCGACGAGCAGTACTTC. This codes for CASSQRGFDEQYF.

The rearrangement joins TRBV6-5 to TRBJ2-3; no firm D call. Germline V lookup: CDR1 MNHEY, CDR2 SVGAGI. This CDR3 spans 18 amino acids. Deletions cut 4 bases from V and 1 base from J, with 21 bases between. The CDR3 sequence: CASSCSNRPGLGTDTQYF. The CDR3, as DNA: TGTGCCAGCAGTTGCTCGAACAGACCAGGATTGGGCACAGATACGCAGTATTTT.

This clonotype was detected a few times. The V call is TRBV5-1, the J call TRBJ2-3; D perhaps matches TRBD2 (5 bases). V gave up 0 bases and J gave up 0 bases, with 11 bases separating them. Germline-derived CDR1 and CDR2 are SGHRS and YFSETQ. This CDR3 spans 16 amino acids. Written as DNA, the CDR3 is TGCGCCAGCAGCTTGGCCGGGATATCTAGCACAGATACGCAGTATTTT. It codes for CASSLAGISSTDTQYF.

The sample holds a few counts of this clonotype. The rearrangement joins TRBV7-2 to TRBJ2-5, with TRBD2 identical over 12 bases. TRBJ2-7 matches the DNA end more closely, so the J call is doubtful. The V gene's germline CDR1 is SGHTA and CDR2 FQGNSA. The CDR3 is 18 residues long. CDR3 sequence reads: CASSNRGGSSGRANEQYF. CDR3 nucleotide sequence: TGTGCCAGCAGCAACCGAGGGGGGTCTAGCGGGAGGGCCAACGAGCAGTACTTC.